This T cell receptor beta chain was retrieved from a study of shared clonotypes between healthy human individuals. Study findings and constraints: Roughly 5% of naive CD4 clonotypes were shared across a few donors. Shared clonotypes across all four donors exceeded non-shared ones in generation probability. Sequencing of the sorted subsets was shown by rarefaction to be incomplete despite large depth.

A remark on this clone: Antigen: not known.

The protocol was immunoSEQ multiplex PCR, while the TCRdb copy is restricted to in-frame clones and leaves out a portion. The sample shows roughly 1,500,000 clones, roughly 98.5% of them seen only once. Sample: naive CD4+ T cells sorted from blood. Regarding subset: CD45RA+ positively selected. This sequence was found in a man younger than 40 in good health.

The CDR3, as DNA: TGTGCCAGTAGTACCTCCGGCAACCAATACAATGAGCAGTTCTTC. Translation gives CASSTSGNQYNEQFF. The rearrangement uses TRBV19 and TRBJ2-1; no clear D gene. V lost 4 bases, J lost 4 bases, and 14 bases lay in between. The CDR3 contains 15 residues. Per germline, CDR1 LNHDA and CDR2 SQIVND (reference sequence).